This TCR beta chain was obtained from a study of blood T cell repertoires in COVID-19. Turning to the study itself: Specimens from acute and convalescent COVID-19 originated in the United States, Italy and Spain. The cDNA or gDNA used as material had been derived from T cells, B-cell-depleted T cells, or PBMCs.

The junction had 9 bases not matched to a gene; V was cut back by 0 bases and J by 4 bases. Germline V gene lookup returns CDR1 KGHSH and CDR2 LQKENI. The CDR3 has 17 amino acids. Original processing notes: Amplification with reference gene primers provided the estimates of nucleated cell counts. Profiled with immunoSEQ multiplex PCR; TCRdb holds only in-frame clones, not every one. V and J calls plus clone size are reproduced from that table; the DNA served to infer D and trimming. Counted here are just over 250,000 clones, approximately 89% occurring once; the ten biggest clones make up over 7.5%. The TCR originated in a middle-aged man who had recovered from COVID-19. Sequenced material: peripheral blood. The gene calls are TRBV18 and TRBJ2-7; TRBD2 matches at 10 bases. CDR3 DNA sequence: TGTGCCAGCTCACCACCGGGGAAGCGGGGGGGCCAATACGAGCAGTACTTC. Encoded protein: CASSPPGKRGGQYEQYF.